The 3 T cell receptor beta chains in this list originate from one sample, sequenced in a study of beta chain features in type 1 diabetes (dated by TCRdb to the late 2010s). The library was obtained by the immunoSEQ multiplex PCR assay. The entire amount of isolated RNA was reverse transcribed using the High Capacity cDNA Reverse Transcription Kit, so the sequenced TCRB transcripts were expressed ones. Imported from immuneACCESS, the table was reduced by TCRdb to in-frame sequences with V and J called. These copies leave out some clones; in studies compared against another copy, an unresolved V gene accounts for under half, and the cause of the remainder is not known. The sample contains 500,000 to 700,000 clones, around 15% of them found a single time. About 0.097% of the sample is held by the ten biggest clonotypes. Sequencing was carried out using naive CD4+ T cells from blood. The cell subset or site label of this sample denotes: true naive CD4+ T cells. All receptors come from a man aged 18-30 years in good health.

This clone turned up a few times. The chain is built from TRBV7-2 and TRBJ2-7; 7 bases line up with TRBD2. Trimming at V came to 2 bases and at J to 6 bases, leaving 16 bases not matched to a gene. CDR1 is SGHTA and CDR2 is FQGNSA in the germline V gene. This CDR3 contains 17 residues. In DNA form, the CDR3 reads TGTGCCAGCAGCTTATTGGAGGGTGCCCTCACGGGAGGCGAGCAGTACTTC. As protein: CASSLLEGALTGGEQYF.

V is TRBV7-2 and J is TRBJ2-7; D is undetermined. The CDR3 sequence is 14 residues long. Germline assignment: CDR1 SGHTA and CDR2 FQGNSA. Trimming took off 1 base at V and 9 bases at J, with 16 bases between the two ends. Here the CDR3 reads CASSLGGSPPAQYF. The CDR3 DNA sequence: TGTGCCAGCAGCTTAGGTGGCTCCCCGCCGGCGCAGTACTTC.

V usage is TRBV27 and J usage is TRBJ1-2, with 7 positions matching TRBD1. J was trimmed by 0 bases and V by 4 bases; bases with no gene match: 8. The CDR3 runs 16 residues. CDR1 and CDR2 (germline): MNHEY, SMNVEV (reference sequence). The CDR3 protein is CASSWTGRGPNYGYTF. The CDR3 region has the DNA TGTGCCAGCAGTTGGACAGGTCGGGGCCCTAACTATGGCTACACCTTC.